This passage covers 13 T cell receptor beta chains from one sample sequenced in a study of beta chain features in type 1 diabetes. Isolated RNA was reverse transcribed in full, so expressed TCRB transcripts were sequenced. Some clones are missing from TCRdb's copy, which holds only in-frame ones; the method was immunoSEQ multiplex PCR. The sample shows hundreds of thousands of clones, roughly a sixth of them seen only once. Sequencing used naive CD4+ T cells from blood. The origin of the receptors is a man in his late teens or twenties in good health.

This clone was seen ten or more times. Written as DNA, the CDR3 is TGTGCCACCAGGGCACTAGCCAAAAACATTCAGTACTTC. This encodes CATRALAKNIQYF. The V and J genes are TRBV2 and TRBJ2-4; D may be TRBD1 (5 bases). The CDR3 runs to 13 residues. The V end was cut by 10 bases, the J end by 0 bases, with 10 bases between. Germline CDR1 SNHLY, CDR2 FYNNEI.

The V call is TRBV11-3, the J call TRBJ2-1; maybe TRBD2 (7 bases). Germline V gene sequence: CDR1 SGHNT, CDR2 YENEEA. V was clipped by 5 bases and J by 6 bases, with 11 bases between them. The CDR3 is 13 amino acids. CDR3 nucleotides: TGTGCCAGCAGCGGGGGGGCCGTCAATGAGCAGTTCTTC. It translates to CASSGGAVNEQFF.

This clone was detected a few times. The rearrangement joins TRBV19 to TRBJ1-1; 7 bases are a match to TRBD1. The CDR3 runs to 14 residues. With V trimmed by 3 bases and J by 6 bases, 7 bases remained unmatched. Germline V gene lookup returns CDR1 LNHDA and CDR2 SQIVND (reference sequence). CDR3 loop: CASSIRGAMAEAFF. The CDR3, as DNA: TGTGCCAGTAGTATCAGGGGGGCGATGGCTGAAGCTTTCTTT.

The gene calls are TRBV25-1 and TRBJ1-1, with D perhaps TRBD1 (6 bases). Germline CDR1 MGHDK, CDR2 SYGVNS. The CDR3 has 12 residues. V shed 5 bases and J shed 6 bases, with 10 bases lying between them. The CDR3, as DNA: TGTGCCAGCAGTCCCCGGACAGCTGAAGCTTTCTTT. Protein sequence: CASSPRTAEAFF.

This chain links TRBV28 with TRBJ1-6, with a weak D call TRBD1 (6 bases). The V gene lost 2 bases and the J gene lost 14 bases, with 7 bases spanning the gap. CDR1 is MDHEN and CDR2 is SYDVKM in the germline V gene. The CDR3 totals 11 residues. The CDR3 loop is CASSLQGSLHF. In DNA form, the CDR3 reads TGTGCCAGCAGTTTACAGGGGTCCCTCCACTTT.

Remarks on this clone: The same CDR3 can be traced to other DNA sequences in this sample. J is TRBJ2-7 and V is TRBV6-6; a weak D match, TRBD2 (6 bases). CDR3 length equals 14 residues. Germline V gives CDR1 MNHNY, CDR2 SVGAGI (reference sequence). Trimming removed 8 bases at V and 3 bases at J, with 17 bases between. The CDR3 reads CASRAGQGYYEQYF. The CDR3 DNA follows: TGTGCCAGCCGGGCGGGGCAGGGCTACTACGAGCAGTACTTC.

The V and J genes are TRBV29-1 and TRBJ1-4, with TRBD1 matching 11 bases. The CDR3 covers 13 residues. V shed 6 bases and J 6 bases; nucleotides not matched to a gene: 3. Germline CDR1 and CDR2: SQVTM and ANQGSEA. CDR3 protein: CSVPGQGDEKLFF. The CDR3 bases are TGCAGCGTGCCGGGACAGGGGGATGAAAAACTGTTTTTT.

This clone showed up just a few times. V gene TRBV11-2 combines with J gene TRBJ2-7, with TRBD1 matching 8 bases. J lost 1 base, V lost 4 bases, and 15 bases had no gene match. Germline V lookup: CDR1 SGHAT, CDR2 FQNNGV. This CDR3 is 18 amino acids long. This CDR3 is CASSSLRWTGNASYEQYF. CDR3 in DNA: TGTGCCAGCAGCTCCCTTAGGTGGACAGGGAACGCTTCCTACGAGCAGTACTTC.

This clone has a handful of counts. V gene TRBV9 combines with J gene TRBJ1-1, with 8 bases identical to TRBD1. The CDR3 extends over 13 amino acids. CDR1 SGDLS and CDR2 YYNGEE come from the germline V gene. V shed 7 bases and J 4 bases; nucleotides not matched to a gene: 6. CDR3 nucleotides: TGTGCCAGCCAGAATACAGGGGGCACTGAAGCTTTCTTT. Encoded protein: CASQNTGGTEAFF.

The CDR3 sequence is CASSLAQGTRETQYF. CDR3 coding DNA: TGCGCCAGCAGCTTGGCCCAAGGGACGAGAGAGACCCAGTACTTC. The chain combines TRBV5-1 with TRBJ2-5; D may correspond to TRBD1 or TRBD2 (5 bases each). V was shortened by 0 bases and J by 4 bases, with 13 bases between the two germline ends. CDR3 length: 15 amino acids. Germline lookup yields CDR1 SGHRS and CDR2 YFSETQ.

This clone was detected a few times. The rearrangement links TRBV18 to TRBJ2-7; TRBD1 agrees at 7 bases. Trimming cost V 3 bases and J 0 bases; bases outside gene matches: 11. CDR3 size: 17 residues. Looked up from germline, CDR1 is KGHSH and CDR2 is LQKENI. CDR3 DNA sequence: TGTGCCAGCTCACCCATCCCGGGACAGAGAACCTCCTACGAGCAGTACTTC. Its protein product is CASSPIPGQRTSYEQYF. Using reference TRBV18 and TRBJ2-7 for the parts outside the CDR3, the full variable domain is NAGVMQNPRHLVRRRGQEARLRCSPMKGHSHVYWYRQLPEEGLKFMVYLQKENIIDESGMPKERFSAEFPKEGPSILRIQQVVRGDSAAYFCASSPIPGQRTSYEQYFGPGTRLTVT.

The chain links TRBV7-9 to TRBJ2-7, with 7 bases that match TRBD1. This CDR3 has 16 residues. V was clipped by 1 base and J by 7 bases; unmatched bases: 13. Germline V gene data show CDR1 as SEHNR and CDR2 as FQNEAQ (reference sequence). CDR3 loop: CASSLETGTARREQYF. DNA of the CDR3: TGTGCCAGCAGCTTAGAGACCGGGACAGCCCGGAGAGAGCAGTACTTC.

V gene TRBV25-1 combines with J gene TRBJ2-3; D may match TRBD1 or TRBD2 (5 bases each). Germline assignment: CDR1 MGHDK and CDR2 SYGVNS. V was cut by 2 bases and J by 2 bases, with 8 bases left in between. This CDR3 spans 14 amino acids. The CDR3 nucleotides read TGTGCCAGCAGTGAAGGGGGTCCCACAGATACGCAGTATTTT. Its translation is CASSEGGPTDTQYF.